Presented here are 16 T cell receptor beta chains from one specimen sequenced in a study of OX40 agonist ivuxolimab in advanced cancers. Sequencing used immunoSEQ multiplex PCR; TCRdb keeps in-frame clones, though not all of them. The sample yields 60,000 to 90,000 clones, about nine tenths seen once. The material sequenced was CD4+ or CD8+ T cells sorted from blood, taken in a trial of the OX40 agonist ivuxolimab. Receptors were obtained from an adult with an advanced solid tumor such as melanoma, head and neck, liver or kidney cancer.

The chain employs TRBV6-1 and TRBJ1-2, with 8 bases aligning to TRBD1. Germline trimming cut 7 bases from V and 3 bases from J; bases unmatched to any gene: 4. Germline V lookup: CDR1 MNHNS, CDR2 SASEGT. The CDR3 contains 13 residues. The CDR3 protein is CASTSDRDYGYTF. The DNA of the CDR3 is TGTGCCAGCACCTCGGACAGGGACTATGGCTACACCTTC.

The chain has TRBV11-2 and TRBJ1-3; TRBD1 matches at 8 bases. V shed 1 base, J shed 0 bases, and the junction held 8 bases outside the gene matches. CDR1 is SGHAT, CDR2 FQNNGV, per germline. CDR3 length: 18 amino acids. The chain's CDR3 is CASSLVPRTGPSGNTIYF. For the CDR3, the DNA is TGTGCCAGCAGCTTAGTACCGCGGACAGGGCCCTCTGGAAACACCATATATTTT.

This clone was observed a few times. The V gene is TRBV4-3, the J gene TRBJ2-2; 7 nucleotides agree with TRBD2. This CDR3 is built from 17 residues. J was trimmed by 1 base and V by 6 bases; bases with no gene match: 11. Germline V gene lookup returns CDR1 LGHNA and CDR2 YSLEER. The CDR3 bases are TGCGCCAGCAGGCCCCAAGAGGAGCGGGAGAACACCGGGGAGCTGTTTTTT. This encodes CASRPQEERENTGELFF.

The V and J genes are TRBV10-1 and TRBJ2-1; D unresolved. Germline-derived CDR1 and CDR2 are WNHNN and SYGVQD (reference sequence). The V gene lost 3 bases and the J gene lost 7 bases, with 10 bases spanning the gap. CDR3 size: 13 residues. The CDR3 bases are TGCGCCAGCAGTGACCCCCTATTGAATGAGCAGTTCTTC. Protein sequence: CASSDPLLNEQFF.

The chain combines TRBV30 with TRBJ1-6; the D gene is possibly TRBD1 (5 bases). Trimming left V 7 bases short and J 5 bases short, with 15 bases between. CDR1 is GTSNPN, CDR2 SVGIG, per germline (reference sequence). CDR3 length: 14 amino acids. CDR3 nucleotides: TGTGCCTTGAATACGGGACGCGATAATTCACCCCTCCACTTT. This sequence encodes CALNTGRDNSPLHF.

In DNA form, the CDR3 reads TGCGCCAGCAGCCAAGAGGGGTTCAATCAGCCCCAGCATTTT. It encodes CASSQEGFNQPQHF. The J gene is TRBJ1-5, the V gene TRBV4-3; D remains unclear. V lost 0 bases, J lost 3 bases, and 6 bases lay in between. Per the germline V gene, CDR1 is LGHNA and CDR2 is YSLEER. CDR3 length: 14 amino acids.

The rearrangement links TRBV20-1 to TRBJ2-7; D might be TRBD2 (5 bases). Germline V CDR1 and CDR2: DFQATT, SNEGSKA (reference sequence). V lost 6 bases, J lost 9 bases, and 15 bases lay in between. CDR3 length: 11 amino acids. CDR3 nucleotide sequence: TGCAGTGCCGGACTCCCCGAGGGGCAGTACTTC. Translation: CSAGLPEGQYF.

This clone was counted once. The chain employs TRBV28 and TRBJ1-1; TRBD1 matches at 7 bases. CDR3 size: 13 residues. The J segment lost 6 bases and the V segment lost 8 bases, leaving 9 bases of the junction unmatched. The germline CDR1 and CDR2 sequences are MDHEN and SYDVKM. CDR3 region: CASGSRGYAEAFF. CDR3 in DNA: TGTGCCAGCGGAAGCAGGGGGTACGCTGAAGCTTTCTTT.

The chain uses TRBV29-1 and TRBJ1-1; D call uncertain. V was clipped by 4 bases and J by 1 base, with 7 bases between them. Germline CDR1 and CDR2: SQVTM and ANQGSEA. The length of the CDR3 is 12 residues. CDR3 amino acids: CSVASTNTEAFF. The CDR3 DNA is TGCAGCGTTGCGTCGACGAACACTGAAGCTTTCTTT. Complete variable domain (other parts from reference TRBV29-1 and TRBJ1-1): SAVISQKPSRDICQRGTSLTIQCQVDSQVTMMFWYRQQPGQSLTLIATANQGSEATYESGFVIDKFPISRPNLTFSTLTVSNMSPEDSSIYLCSVASTNTEAFFGQGTRLTVV.

The V and J genes are TRBV5-1 and TRBJ1-1; D is possibly TRBD1 (5 bases). Trimming took off 0 bases at V and 0 bases at J, with 12 bases between the two ends. The CDR3 extends over 16 amino acids. CDR1 and CDR2 from the germline V gene are SGHRS and YFSETQ. The CDR3, as DNA: TGCGCCAGCAGCTTGGACTCAGGGCTCATGAACACTGAAGCTTTCTTT. This encodes CASSLDSGLMNTEAFF. Combining the CDR3 with reference TRBV5-1 and TRBJ1-1 gives the whole variable domain KAGVTQTPRYLIKTRGQQVTLSCSPISGHRSVSWYQQTPGQGLQFLFEYFSETQRNKGNFPGRFSGRQFSNSRSEMNVSTLELGDSALYLCASSLDSGLMNTEAFFGQGTRLTVV.

The chain combines TRBV6-5 with TRBJ1-1; no definite D call. Trimming cost V 6 bases and J 4 bases, with 18 bases left between them. In germline, CDR1 is MNHEY, CDR2 SVGAGI. The CDR3 has 15 amino acids. CDR3 in DNA: TGTGCCAGCAGACCGCCCTCCGTCGGTGGCACTGAAGCTTTCTTT. It specifies CASRPPSVGGTEAFF.

In this sample, this clone turned up once. The J gene is TRBJ2-5, the V gene TRBV5-1, with D unresolved. Trimming took off 0 bases at V and 5 bases at J, with 2 bases between the two ends. Germline V gene sequence: CDR1 SGHRS, CDR2 YFSETQ. CDR3 length equals 11 residues. The chain's CDR3 is CASSLAETQYF. The CDR3 nucleotides are TGCGCCAGCAGCTTGGCGGAGACCCAGTACTTC. Full variable domain (rest looked up from reference TRBV5-1 and TRBJ2-5): KAGVTQTPRYLIKTRGQQVTLSCSPISGHRSVSWYQQTPGQGLQFLFEYFSETQRNKGNFPGRFSGRQFSNSRSEMNVSTLELGDSALYLCASSLAETQYFGPGTRLLVL.

The V call is TRBV28, the J call TRBJ2-7, with D maybe TRBD2 (6 bases). This CDR3 contains 14 residues. CDR1 MDHEN and CDR2 SYDVKM come from the germline V gene. V lost 2 bases and J lost 5, with 13 bases in between. CDR3 nucleotides: TGTGCCAGCAGTTTAAATAGCGGCTCGGACGAGCAGTACTTC. It specifies CASSLNSGSDEQYF. The variable domain in full, with the rest retrieved from reference TRBV28 and TRBJ2-7, is DVKVTQSSRYLVKRTGEKVFLECVQDMDHENMFWYRQDPGLGLRLIYFSYDVKMKEKGDIPEGYSVSREKKERFSLILESASTNQTSMYLCASSLNSGSDEQYFGPGTRLTVT.

The chain combines TRBV2 with TRBJ2-1; D remains unclear. The CDR3 is 10 amino acids. CDR1 and CDR2 from the germline V gene are SNHLY and FYNNEI. The V gene lost 6 bases and the J gene lost 7 bases, with 4 bases spanning the gap. CDR3 coding DNA: TGTGCCAGCAGAGTAAATGAGCAGTTCTTC. It specifies CASRVNEQFF.

The V and J genes are TRBV11-3 and TRBJ1-5; D is unresolved. V was shortened by 5 bases and J by 0 bases, with 5 bases between the two germline ends. Germline CDR1 and CDR2: SGHNT and YENEEA. The CDR3 sequence is 13 residues long. CDR3 DNA sequence: TGTGCCAGCAGCGCTAGTAGCAATCAGCCCCAGCATTTT. Its protein is CASSASSNQPQHF.

This clone was seen a handful of times. V is TRBV11-2 and J is TRBJ1-1; TRBD1 matches 8 bases. The CDR3 is made up of 13 amino acids. V was pared by 6 bases and J by 7 bases, with 7 bases of the junction left unmatched. Germline V CDR1 and CDR2: SGHAT, FQNNGV. The CDR3 loop is CASRKIGQGEAFF. DNA for the CDR3: TGTGCCAGCAGGAAAATTGGACAGGGTGAAGCTTTCTTT.